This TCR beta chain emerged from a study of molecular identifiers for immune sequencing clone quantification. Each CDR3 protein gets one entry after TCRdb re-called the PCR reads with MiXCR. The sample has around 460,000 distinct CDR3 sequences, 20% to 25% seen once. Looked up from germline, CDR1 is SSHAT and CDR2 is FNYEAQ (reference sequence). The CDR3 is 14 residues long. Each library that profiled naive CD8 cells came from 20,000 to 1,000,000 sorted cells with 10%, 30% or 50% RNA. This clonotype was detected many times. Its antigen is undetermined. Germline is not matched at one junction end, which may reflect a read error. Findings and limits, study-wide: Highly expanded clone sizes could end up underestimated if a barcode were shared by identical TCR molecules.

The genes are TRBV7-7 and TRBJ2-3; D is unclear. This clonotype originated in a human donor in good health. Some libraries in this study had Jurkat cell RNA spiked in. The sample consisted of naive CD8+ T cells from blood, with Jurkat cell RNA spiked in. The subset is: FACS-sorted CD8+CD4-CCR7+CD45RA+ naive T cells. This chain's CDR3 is CASSLGSRTDTQYF. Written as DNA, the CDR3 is TGTGCCAGCAGTTTAGGTTCCCGCACAGATACGCAGTATTTT.